The sequence of this TCR beta chain was determined in a study of T cell clonotyping in hematopoietic cell transplantation. Recipients were bled about 28 days pretransplant and at posttransplant days 30, 100, 180. TCRdb's table, derived via immunoSEQ multiplex PCR, lists solely in-frame clones and lacks some. Of some 15,000 clones listed, around 85% are singletons. Findings and limits, study-wide: Without cell sorting, CD4 versus CD8 contributions remain unresolved. Pathologically expanded recipient clonotypes increased progressively from day 30 to day 180 as diversity fell. Graft donor and pretransplant recipient Inverse Simpson Index values predicted broader posttransplant TCR diversity.

The CDR3 consists of 14 residues. Germline V gene sequence: CDR1 LNHDA, CDR2 SQIVND (reference sequence). V was pared by 4 bases and J by 2 bases, with 12 bases between. Only a few counts were recorded for this clone. The target antigen is unknown. This sample comprised PBMCs, obtained 100 days after allogeneic stem cell transplant. This sequence originates from a male patient aged 60-70 years who had an allogeneic stem cell transplant from a related donor, so the T cells may come from the graft donor. Some clones in this sample may be carry-over from other donors' samples. V is TRBV19 and J is TRBJ2-7, with unresolved D. CDR3: CASSTMHGPYEQYF. CDR3 bases: TGTGCCAGTAGTACCATGCACGGCCCCTACGAGCAGTACTTC.